This T cell receptor (beta chain) was captured by sequencing in a study of blood T cells in healthy people across ages. Study-wide findings and caveats: Older age coincided with a roughly linear decline in TCR beta diversity per million T cells.

CDR1 and CDR2 (germline): SEHNR, FQNEAQ (reference sequence). The V gene lost 3 bases and the J gene lost 6 bases, with 9 bases spanning the gap. The CDR3 runs to 12 residues. With respect to this clonotype: No antigen is known for it.

A second PCR, run for roughly 7 to 12 cycles, used a sample-barcoded 5' primer plus a J-beta primer mix. Via MiXCR, TCRdb re-called the 5' RACE reads, giving one row per CDR3 protein. The sample has 750,000 or so distinct CDR3 sequences; just under 25% are singletons. This same sample was also part of a study on T cells of mothers and their children.

The sample comprised blood. The source of this sequence is a boy aged 5-17 years in good health. This chain joins TRBV7-9 and TRBJ2-7, with D tentatively TRBD2 (6 bases). The CDR3 reads CASSFDGGEQYF. CDR3 in DNA: TGTGCCAGCAGCTTCGACGGGGGCGAGCAGTACTTC.